The clone carrying this T cell receptor (beta chain) was detected many times. The antigen is undetermined. From germline, CDR1 is LGHNA and CDR2 YNFKEQ. This CDR3 has 14 amino acids. The V gene lost 0 bases and the J gene lost 7 bases, with 10 bases spanning the gap. This record belongs to a study of early T cells in non-severe SARS-CoV-2 infection. Study in general: Sequencing of bulk RNA from unsorted whole blood was done, without chain pairing.

Findings and caveats of the study: VDJdb-based matching was biased toward anti-spike CD8 responses and missed private and CD4 specificities.

Attachment of unique molecular identifiers to individual cDNA molecules was performed. TCRdb re-called the 5' RACE reads with MiXCR, one entry per CDR3 protein. Among tens of thousands of distinct CDR3 sequences, roughly 12% were seen once, and the ten largest hold around 9.6%. The rearrangement joins TRBV4-2 to TRBJ2-1; D not certain. The TCR originated in an adult who was a healthcare worker with PCR-confirmed SARS-CoV-2 infection or an uninfected control (not recorded which). What was sequenced was whole blood. DNA of the CDR3: TGTGCCAGCAGCCAAGAGTGGCCCAAGAATGAGCAGTTCTTC. This encodes CASSQEWPKNEQFF.